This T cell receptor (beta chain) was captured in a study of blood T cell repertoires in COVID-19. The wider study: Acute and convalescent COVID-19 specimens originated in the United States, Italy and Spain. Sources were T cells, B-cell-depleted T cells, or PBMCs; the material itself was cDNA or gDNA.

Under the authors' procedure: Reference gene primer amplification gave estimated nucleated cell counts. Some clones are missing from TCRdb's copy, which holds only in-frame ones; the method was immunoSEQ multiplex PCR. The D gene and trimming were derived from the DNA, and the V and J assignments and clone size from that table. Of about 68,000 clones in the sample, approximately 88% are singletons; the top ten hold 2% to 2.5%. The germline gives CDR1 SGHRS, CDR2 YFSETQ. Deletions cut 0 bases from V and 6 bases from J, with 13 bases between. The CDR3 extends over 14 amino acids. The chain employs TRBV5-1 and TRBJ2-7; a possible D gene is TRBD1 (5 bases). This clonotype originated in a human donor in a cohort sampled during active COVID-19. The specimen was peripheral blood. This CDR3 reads CASSLDQGLGEQYF. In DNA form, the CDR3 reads TGCGCCAGCAGCTTGGATCAGGGTCTAGGCGAGCAGTACTTC.